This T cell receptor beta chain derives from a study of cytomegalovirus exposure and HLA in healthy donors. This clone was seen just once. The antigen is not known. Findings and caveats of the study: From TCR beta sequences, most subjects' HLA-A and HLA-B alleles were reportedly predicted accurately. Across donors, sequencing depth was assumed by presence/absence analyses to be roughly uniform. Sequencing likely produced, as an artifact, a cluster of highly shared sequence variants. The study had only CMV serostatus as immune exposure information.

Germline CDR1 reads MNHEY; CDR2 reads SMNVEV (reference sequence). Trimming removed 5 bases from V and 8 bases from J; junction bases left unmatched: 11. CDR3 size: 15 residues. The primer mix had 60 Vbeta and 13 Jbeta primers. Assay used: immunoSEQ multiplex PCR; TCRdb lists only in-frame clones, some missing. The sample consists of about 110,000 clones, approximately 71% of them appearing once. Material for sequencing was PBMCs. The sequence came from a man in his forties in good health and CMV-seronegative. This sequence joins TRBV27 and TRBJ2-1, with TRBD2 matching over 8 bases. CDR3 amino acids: CASSPVVSGGDEQFF. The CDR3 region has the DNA TGTGCCAGCAGTCCAGTAGTCTCCGGGGGGGATGAGCAGTTCTTC.